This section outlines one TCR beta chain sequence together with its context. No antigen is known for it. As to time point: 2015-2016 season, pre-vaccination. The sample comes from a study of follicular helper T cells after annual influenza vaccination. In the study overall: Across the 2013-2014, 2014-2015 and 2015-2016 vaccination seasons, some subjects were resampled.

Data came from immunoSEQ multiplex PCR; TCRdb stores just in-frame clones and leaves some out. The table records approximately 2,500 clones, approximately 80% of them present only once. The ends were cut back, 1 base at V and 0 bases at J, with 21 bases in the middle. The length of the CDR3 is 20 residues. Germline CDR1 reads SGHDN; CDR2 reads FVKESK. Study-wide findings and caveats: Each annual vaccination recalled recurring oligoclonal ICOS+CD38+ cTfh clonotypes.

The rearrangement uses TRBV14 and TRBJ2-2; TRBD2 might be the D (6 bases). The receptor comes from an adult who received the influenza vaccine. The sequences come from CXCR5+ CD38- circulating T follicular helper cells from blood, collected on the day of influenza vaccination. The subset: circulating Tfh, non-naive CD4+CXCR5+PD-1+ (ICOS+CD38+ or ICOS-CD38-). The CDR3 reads CASSQVSNFFGSSNTGELFF. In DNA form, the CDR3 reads TGTGCCAGCAGCCAAGTATCAAACTTCTTCGGGAGTTCGAACACCGGGGAGCTGTTTTTT.